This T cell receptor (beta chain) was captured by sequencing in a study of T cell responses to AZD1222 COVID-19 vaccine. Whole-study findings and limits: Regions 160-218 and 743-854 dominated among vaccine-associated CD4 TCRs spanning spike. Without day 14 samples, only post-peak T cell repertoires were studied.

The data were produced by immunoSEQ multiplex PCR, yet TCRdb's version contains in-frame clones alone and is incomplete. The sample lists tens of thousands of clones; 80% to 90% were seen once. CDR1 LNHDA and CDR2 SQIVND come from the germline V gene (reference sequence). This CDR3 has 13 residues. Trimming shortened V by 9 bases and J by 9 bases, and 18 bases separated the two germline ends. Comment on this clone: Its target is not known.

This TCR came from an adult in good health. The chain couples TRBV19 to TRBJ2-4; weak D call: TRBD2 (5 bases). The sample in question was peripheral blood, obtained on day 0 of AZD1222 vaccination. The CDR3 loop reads CASEPRAEGIQYF. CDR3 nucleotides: TGTGCCAGCGAACCCCGAGCGGAAGGCATTCAGTACTTC.